The TCR beta chain under discussion was sequenced for a study of regulatory T cells in long-lasting Graves disease. Researchers made TCR beta libraries by using iRepertoire HTBI primers and running Arm-PCR on CDR3 regions. Each CDR3 protein is one row after TCRdb ran MiXCR on the multiplex PCR reads. The sample consists of nearly 350,000 distinct CDR3 sequences, 20% of them appearing once. Findings and limits, study-wide: Researchers examined only peripheral blood and not thyroid tissue. There were preferences for TRBV28, TRBJ1-2 and TRBJ2-5 in persistent disease.

Germline CDR1 is WSHSY and CDR2 is SAAADI. V lost 7 bases to trimming and J lost 5 bases, with 17 bases between them. This CDR3 has 14 amino acids. A few counts support this clonotype. Its antigen is not identified. The time point denotes: persistent/refractory GD, antithyroid drugs over 5 years with positive TRAb. Following extraction of RNA from PBMCs, that RNA was used to make the TCR library. American Thyroid Association guidelines served as the basis for diagnosing Graves' disease. The V gene is TRBV10-2, the J gene TRBJ1-2; D uncertain. The sequenced sample was peripheral blood mononuclear cells (PBMCs), obtained when the disease was refractory, from a patient treated with antithyroid drugs. This clonotype originated in a female donor with Graves disease. CDR3 sequence: CASNPLGLEYGYTF. DNA for the CDR3: TGCGCCAGCAATCCATTGGGTCTCGAGTATGGCTACACCTTC.